Presented here are 22 T cell receptor beta chains from one specimen sequenced in a study of blood T cell repertoires in COVID-19 (dated by TCRdb to the early 2020s). Libraries were built with the immunoSEQ multiplex PCR assay. TCRdb mirrors the immuneACCESS table, restricted to in-frame sequences. Some clones are absent from its copies; in checked studies, under half trace to an unresolved V gene, and the reason for the others is unknown. A total of 35,000 to 55,000 clones appear in this sample, about 90% of them only once. The ten largest clones add up to 4.5% to 6% of the sample. Sequencing used peripheral blood. The receptors stem from a human donor in a cohort sampled during active COVID-19.

This clone was seen just once. The chain is built from TRBV11-2 and TRBJ2-1; 14 bases align to TRBD2. With V trimmed by 1 base and J by 3 bases, 8 bases remained unmatched. CDR1 and CDR2 (germline): SGHAT, FQNNGV. The CDR3 extends over 19 amino acids. CDR3 amino acids: CASSLVWRLAGGHYNEQFF. CDR3 nucleotides: TGTGCCAGCAGCTTAGTGTGGCGACTAGCGGGAGGGCACTACAATGAGCAGTTCTTC. The entire variable domain, with the rest obtained from reference TRBV11-2 and TRBJ2-1, is as follows: EAGVAQSPRYKIIEKRQSVAFWCNPISGHATLYWYQQILGQGPKLLIQFQNNGVVDDSQLPKDRFSAERLKGVDSTLKIQPAKLEDSAVYLCASSLVWRLAGGHYNEQFFGPGTRLTVL.

V usage is TRBV27 and J usage is TRBJ2-1; TRBD2 matches 7 bases. The CDR3 is made up of 20 amino acids. The germline V gene encodes CDR1 MNHEY and CDR2 SMNVEV (reference sequence). The V segment lost 3 bases and the J segment 5 bases; nucleotides outside the gene matches: 22. The CDR3 protein is CASSFRPGISPRLADNEQFF. As DNA, the CDR3 is TGTGCCAGCAGTTTTCGCCCGGGCATCTCCCCCCGACTAGCCGACAATGAGCAGTTCTTC.

The chain is built from TRBV5-5 and TRBJ1-2; D possibly corresponds to TRBD1 (6 bases). Looked up from germline, CDR1 is SGHKS and CDR2 is YYEKEE (reference sequence). The CDR3 runs to 18 residues. V was cut by 4 bases and J by 4 bases, with 26 bases left in between. The DNA of the CDR3 is TGTGCCAGCAGCGCGGAGACAGGCGCTATTTCGGTAGTCTATGGCTACACCTTC. Residues: CASSAETGAISVVYGYTF.

This chain uses TRBV7-3 with TRBJ1-1, with TRBD1 as a possible D gene (6 bases). The CDR3 consists of 13 residues. V lost 5 bases, J lost 4 bases, and 11 bases lay in between. Germline V CDR1 and CDR2: SGHTA, FQGTGA. The CDR3 loop reads CASSRAGATEAFF. CDR3 bases: TGTGCCAGCAGCCGGGCAGGGGCCACTGAAGCTTTCTTT.

V and J are TRBV28 and TRBJ2-7, with 9 bases aligning to TRBD1. Germline loops: CDR1 MDHEN, CDR2 SYDVKM. This CDR3 is 15 amino acids long. V trimming: 4 bases; J trimming: 1 base; junction bases outside the gene matches: 5. CDR3 DNA sequence: TGTGCCAGCAGTTCACCCGGGACAGGGTCCTACGAGCAGTACTTC. Protein sequence: CASSSPGTGSYEQYF.

V gene TRBV7-9 combines with J gene TRBJ2-3; 8 bases fit TRBD2. The V and J ends lost 0 bases and 4 bases, in that order; junction bases with no gene match: 12. CDR1 and CDR2 from the germline V gene are SEHNR and FQNEAQ (reference sequence). CDR3 length: 18 amino acids. This chain's CDR3 is CASSLAPHRGRRADTQYF. The CDR3 DNA is TGTGCCAGCAGCTTAGCCCCCCACCGCGGGAGGCGGGCAGATACGCAGTATTTT.

Only one count was recorded for this clone. V and J are TRBV11-2 and TRBJ2-7; tentatively, D is TRBD1 (5 bases). Between the trimmed V and J ends, which lost 5 bases and 1 base, there was a span of 15 bases. Germline V gives CDR1 SGHAT, CDR2 FQNNGV. CDR3 length: 15 amino acids. Here the CDR3 DNA reads TGTGCCAGCAGCCCGTCCTTGGACACTTCCTACGAGCAGTACTTC. It codes for CASSPSLDTSYEQYF.

The rearrangement joins TRBV28 to TRBJ2-7; 12 bases match TRBD2. Trimming at V came to 6 bases and at J to 4 bases, leaving 10 bases not matched to a gene. This CDR3 contains 16 residues. The germline CDR1 and CDR2 sequences are MDHEN and SYDVKM. CDR3 in DNA: TGTGCCAGCAGCCCCTCCGGGACTAGCGGGTGGTACGAGCAGTACTTC. Its translation: CASSPSGTSGWYEQYF.

CDR3 residues: CASSTEWSGDLDEQFF. The CDR3 DNA follows: TGTGCCAGCAGTACTGAGTGGTCGGGAGATCTCGATGAGCAGTTCTTC. V usage is TRBV6-2 or TRBV6-3 and J usage is TRBJ2-1; D perhaps matches TRBD2 (6 bases). The germline CDR1 and CDR2 sequences are MNHEY and SVGEGT. The CDR3 runs 16 residues. The ends were cut back, 5 bases at V and 8 bases at J, with 22 bases in the middle.

This clone appeared a single time. The chain carries TRBV7-8 and TRBJ2-1, with D possibly matching TRBD2 (5 bases). Germline V gene lookup returns CDR1 SGHVS and CDR2 FQNEAQ. V was pared by 5 bases and J by 8 bases, with 13 bases between. The CDR3 covers 13 residues. The CDR3 spells CASSRGLAYEQFF. In nucleotides, the CDR3 is TGTGCCAGCAGCCGTGGGCTAGCCTATGAGCAGTTCTTC.

The rearrangement links TRBV7-3 to TRBJ2-3; 7 bases are a match to TRBD2. The germline CDR1 and CDR2 sequences are SGHTA and FQGTGA. V shed 4 bases and J 0 bases; nucleotides not matched to a gene: 1. This CDR3 spans 14 amino acids. CDR3 coding DNA: TGTGCCAGCAGCTGGGGAGGGAGCACAGATACGCAGTATTTT. Protein product: CASSWGGSTDTQYF.

The chain recombines TRBV15 with TRBJ2-1; 9 nucleotides match TRBD2. This CDR3 has 18 amino acids. J lost 2 bases, V lost 0 bases, and 8 bases had no gene match. Germline V gene data show CDR1 as LNHNV and CDR2 as YYDKDF (reference sequence). CDR3 region: CATSRDNGTSLAYNEQFF. The CDR3 nucleotides read TGTGCCACCAGCAGAGATAACGGGACTAGCTTGGCCTACAATGAGCAGTTCTTC.

The CDR3 region is CASSRDRGSDEQFF. The CDR3 DNA reads TGTGCCAGCAGCCGAGACAGGGGTAGCGATGAGCAGTTCTTC. V gene TRBV7-8 combines with J gene TRBJ2-1; 8 bases are shared with TRBD1. Germline CDR1 is SGHVS and CDR2 is FQNEAQ. The CDR3 consists of 14 residues. V lost 5 bases, J lost 8 bases, and 8 bases stayed unmatched. The full variable domain, rest sourced from reference TRBV7-8 and TRBJ2-1, is GAGVSQSPRYKVAKRGQDVALRCDPISGHVSLFWYQQALGQGPEFLTYFQNEAQLDKSGLPSDRFFAERPEGSVSTLKIQRTQQEDSAVYLCASSRDRGSDEQFFGPGTRLTVL.

The CDR3 DNA follows: TGTGCCAGCTCAAAGACAGGGGGCAACGAGCAGTACTTC. Amino acid sequence: CASSKTGGNEQYF. The chain is built from TRBV18 and TRBJ2-7; 10 bases line up with TRBD1. The V segment lost 5 bases and the J segment 5 bases; nucleotides outside the gene matches: 3. There are 13 residues in the CDR3. Germline values: CDR1 KGHSH, CDR2 LQKENI.

V is TRBV5-6 and J is TRBJ1-5; 12 nucleotides agree with TRBD1. This CDR3 region has 16 residues. V shed 1 base, J shed 7 bases, and the junction held 6 bases outside the gene matches. From germline, CDR1 is SGHDT and CDR2 YYEEEE. The DNA of the CDR3 is TGTGCCAGCAGCTTGTTTGGGACAGGGGGCGTACAGCCCCAGCATTTT. It yields the protein CASSLFGTGGVQPQHF.

This clone was observed a handful of times. The chain employs TRBV6-6 and TRBJ1-6; 10 bases align to TRBD1. The CDR3 sequence is 13 residues long. Per the germline V gene, CDR1 is MNHNY and CDR2 is SVGAGI (reference sequence). V was clipped by 6 bases and J by 8 bases; unmatched bases: 1. The CDR3 loop is CASRGQGDSPLHF. The CDR3 DNA reads TGTGCCAGCAGAGGACAGGGGGATTCACCCCTCCACTTT.

The gene calls are TRBV30 and TRBJ2-7; possible D gene TRBD1, 8 bases. Germline lookup yields CDR1 GTSNPN and CDR2 SVGIG (reference sequence). Deletions cut 5 bases from V and 3 bases from J, with 20 bases between. The CDR3 extends over 15 amino acids. CDR3: CAWEKQGGANYEQYF. CDR3 coding DNA: TGTGCCTGGGAGAAACAGGGGGGGGCTAACTACGAGCAGTACTTC. The whole variable domain, remainder taken from reference TRBV30 and TRBJ2-7, is SQTIHQWPATLVQPVGSPLSLECTVEGTSNPNLYWYRQAAGRGLQLLFYSVGIGQISSEVPQNLSASRPQDRQFILSSKKLLLSDSGFYLCAWEKQGGANYEQYFGPGTRLTVT.

The chain carries TRBV7-6 and TRBJ2-5; 8 positions match TRBD2. V lost 6 bases to trimming and J lost 5 bases; unmatched junction nucleotides: 11. Germline CDR1 is SGHVS and CDR2 is FNYEAQ. This CDR3 region has 15 residues. CDR3 sequence (DNA): TGTGCCAGCAGTACCCATCGGGGGGGCGGGGAGACCCAGTACTTC. Protein: CASSTHRGGGETQYF.

This chain connects TRBV5-1 to TRBJ1-2, with TRBD1 matching over 7 bases. The germline V gene has CDR1 SGHRS and CDR2 YFSETQ. V gave up 2 bases and J gave up 8 bases; unmatched junction bases: 12. This CDR3 has 15 residues. CDR3 residues: CASSFLDRVGEGYTF. The CDR3 coding sequence is TGCGCCAGCAGCTTCCTTGACAGGGTGGGCGAAGGCTACACCTTC.

This chain links TRBV5-5 with TRBJ2-1; possible D gene TRBD2, 5 bases. CDR1 SGHKS and CDR2 YYEKEE come from the germline V gene (reference sequence). The V gene lost 2 bases and the J gene lost 2 bases, with 14 bases spanning the gap. CDR3 size: 16 residues. The CDR3 region has the DNA TGTGCCAGCAGCTTTCTTAGCCTAGCTACCTACAATGAGCAGTTCTTC. Protein: CASSFLSLATYNEQFF.

The chain uses TRBV28 and TRBJ2-2, with TRBD2 matching 7 bases. Germline V gene lookup returns CDR1 MDHEN and CDR2 SYDVKM. The CDR3 extends over 16 amino acids. The J segment lost 1 base and the V segment lost 5 bases, leaving 7 bases of the junction unmatched. CDR3 region: CASSQPGLLNTGELFF. The CDR3 region has the DNA TGTGCCAGCAGTCAACCGGGACTACTGAACACCGGGGAGCTGTTTTTT.

This chain uses TRBV10-3 with TRBJ2-7, with TRBD1 as a possible D gene (5 bases). In germline, CDR1 is ENHRY, CDR2 SYGVKD. V shed 2 bases and J shed 5 bases, with 22 bases lying between them. The CDR3 contains 17 residues. The CDR3 DNA reads as TGTGCCATCAGTGAGGTAGTCTTTGGGCGCAGGGCCCACGAGCAGTACTTC. Protein: CAISEVVFGRRAHEQYF.